Below, 20 T cell receptor beta chains from the same sample are listed, as sequenced in a study of blood T cell repertoires in COVID-19. Repertoires were generated with immunoSEQ multiplex PCR, while TCRdb's copy carries only in-frame clones and drops some. The data show over 80,000 clones, around 87% seen once. The sample comprised peripheral blood. Receptors originate from a human donor in a cohort sampled during active COVID-19.

The chain employs TRBV4-1 and TRBJ1-2, with 9 bases fitting TRBD1. Trimming took 5 bases from V and 5 from J; bases not matched to a gene: 3. This CDR3 contains 13 residues. Germline V gene sequence: CDR1 MGHRA, CDR2 YSYEKL. The CDR3 nucleotides are TGCGCCAGCAGCTGGGACAGGGAGTATGGCTACACCTTC. Its protein product is CASSWDREYGYTF.

The CDR3 DNA follows: TGTGCCAGCAGCTTACGGAGGACTGCTGCCCGCAATGAGCAGTTCTTC. Amino acids: CASSLRRTAARNEQFF. V and J are TRBV7-8 and TRBJ2-1; the D gene is possibly TRBD2 (5 bases). V was clipped by 2 bases and J by 6 bases, with 17 bases between them. The CDR3 extends over 16 amino acids. In germline, CDR1 is SGHVS, CDR2 FQNEAQ.

The chain recombines TRBV3-1 (or the pseudogene TRBV3-2) with TRBJ1-1; 9 bases map to TRBD1. CDR3 length: 16 amino acids. CDR1 and CDR2 (germline): LGHDT, YNNKEL (reference sequence). V was pared by 4 bases and J by 4 bases, with 10 bases of the junction left unmatched. The CDR3 region is CASSPRTGVVVTEAFF. The CDR3 DNA follows: TGTGCCAGCAGCCCCAGGACAGGGGTAGTTGTCACTGAAGCTTTCTTT.

CDR3: CASSKDRGNYGYTF. The CDR3 DNA reads TGTGCCAGCAGTAAGGACAGGGGGAACTATGGCTACACCTTC. The chain combines TRBV6-5 with TRBJ1-2; 10 bases are shared with TRBD1. J was trimmed by 2 bases and V by 5 bases; bases with no gene match: 2. The length of the CDR3 is 14 residues. Germline assignment: CDR1 MNHEY and CDR2 SVGAGI.

The rearrangement joins TRBV18 to TRBJ2-7; TRBD1 might be the D (5 bases). The CDR3 sequence is 14 residues long. With 5 bases removed from V and 0 bases from J, the gap between germline ends came to 11 bases. CDR1 KGHSH and CDR2 LQKENI come from the germline V gene. The CDR3 bases are TGTGCCAGCTCAACGACAGCGAGCTCCTACGAGCAGTACTTC. Protein product: CASSTTASSYEQYF.

A note on this clone: The sample carries other DNA sequences with the same CDR3. This sequence joins TRBV4-2 and TRBJ1-2; D remains ambiguous. This CDR3 is built from 14 residues. The V gene lost 0 bases and the J gene lost 8 bases, with 13 bases spanning the gap. Germline loops: CDR1 LGHNA, CDR2 YNFKEQ. CDR3 DNA: TGTGCCAGCAGCCAAGAGATGGCGGGGATGGGCTACACCTTC. This encodes CASSQEMAGMGYTF.

The chain combines TRBV6-2 or TRBV6-3 with TRBJ2-1, with D maybe TRBD2 (6 bases). Germline lookup yields CDR1 MNHEY and CDR2 SVGEGT. This CDR3 region has 14 residues. The germline V and J ends were trimmed by 2 bases and 3 bases, with 8 bases remaining between them. CDR3 bases: TGTGCCAGCAGTTACGGCGGGGACTACAATGAGCAGTTCTTC. Translating it yields CASSYGGDYNEQFF.

This chain joins TRBV5-5 and TRBJ2-5, with 7 bases fitting TRBD2. CDR3 length equals 16 residues. J gave up 5 bases and V 0 bases, and 10 bases lay outside the gene matches. Germline CDR1 SGHKS, CDR2 YYEKEE (reference sequence). CDR3 sequence: CASSLVRVTSAETQYF. The CDR3 coding sequence is TGTGCCAGCAGCTTGGTTCGGGTTACTAGCGCGGAGACCCAGTACTTC.

J is TRBJ2-5 and V is TRBV9; TRBD2 matches at 8 bases. The CDR3 consists of 17 residues. The V gene end was trimmed by 0 bases and the J gene end by 4 bases; junction bases not matched to a gene: 11. Looked up from germline, CDR1 is SGDLS and CDR2 is YYNGEE. The chain's CDR3 is CASSVGAGLAGTETQYF. The CDR3 region has the DNA TGTGCCAGCAGCGTAGGCGCAGGGCTAGCGGGTACAGAGACCCAGTACTTC.

V and J are TRBV29-1 and TRBJ2-7, with 11 bases matching TRBD2. The CDR3 covers 15 residues. CDR1 SQVTM and CDR2 ANQGSEA come from the germline V gene. After removal of 5 bases from V and 4 bases from J, the junction contained 10 bases not matched to a gene. In DNA, the CDR3 is TGCAGCGTTCCCCTCCCAACTAGCGGGGGTTACGAGCAGTACTTC. It specifies CSVPLPTSGGYEQYF.

The rearrangement joins TRBV9 to TRBJ1-1; unclear D gene. The germline V gene encodes CDR1 SGDLS and CDR2 YYNGEE. This CDR3 region has 12 residues. Trimming removed 7 bases from V and 4 bases from J, with 11 bases in between. The CDR3: CASGRGSTEAFF. Written as DNA, the CDR3 is TGTGCCAGCGGGAGAGGGAGCACTGAAGCTTTCTTT.

This chain links TRBV6-4 with TRBJ2-7; no firm D call. Germline V gene lookup returns CDR1 MRHNA and CDR2 SNTAGT. V dropped 6 bases and J dropped 5 bases, with 14 bases sitting between them. The CDR3 contains 13 residues. CDR3 nucleotides: TGTGCCAGCAGCCGATATTCGGGTGACGAGCAGTACTTC. This sequence encodes CASSRYSGDEQYF.

The chain uses TRBV18 and TRBJ2-2; D perhaps matches TRBD2 (6 bases). V was pared by 3 bases and J by 7 bases, with 15 bases between. Germline V CDR1 and CDR2: KGHSH, LQKENI. The CDR3 covers 15 residues. In DNA, the CDR3 is TGTGCCAGCTCACCTCCGGGAGCCTTGGGCGGGGAGCTGTTTTTT. Translated, it gives CASSPPGALGGELFF.

J is TRBJ2-2 and V is TRBV18, with 8 nucleotides matching TRBD1. Germline CDR1 and CDR2: KGHSH and LQKENI. This CDR3 comprises 16 residues. Trimming removed 6 bases from V and 4 bases from J; junction bases left unmatched: 10. CDR3 loop: CASSRYGQGGTGELFF. CDR3 in DNA: TGTGCCAGCTCTCGCTACGGACAGGGTGGCACCGGGGAGCTGTTTTTT.

The chain carries TRBV14 and TRBJ1-2; D not certain. There are 13 residues in the CDR3. V lost 4 bases and J lost 0, with 6 bases in between. Germline V CDR1 and CDR2: SGHDN, FVKESK. The CDR3 coding sequence is TGTGCCAGCAGCCGGGCATCTAACTATGGCTACACCTTC. The encoded protein is CASSRASNYGYTF.

The chain uses TRBV5-1 and TRBJ2-1; possible D gene TRBD2, 5 bases. Trimming removed 5 bases from V and 8 bases from J, with 17 bases in between. The CDR3 spans 14 residues. Germline values: CDR1 SGHRS, CDR2 YFSETQ. CDR3 nucleotides: TGCGCCAGCAGATTAGCGCCCCCCGGGGATGAGCAGTTCTTC. Its protein product is CASRLAPPGDEQFF.

The chain carries TRBV2 and TRBJ2-1, with D maybe TRBD2 (6 bases). Trimming removed 5 bases at V and 16 bases at J, with 24 bases between. Germline V lookup: CDR1 SNHLY, CDR2 FYNNEI. CDR3 length: 14 residues. The CDR3 DNA reads TGTGCCAGCAGTTTTGGGGGGACTGCCGGAAAGGGATTCTTC. It encodes CASSFGGTAGKGFF.

The chain combines TRBV5-1 with TRBJ2-2; 10 bases map to TRBD2. V gave up 0 bases and J gave up 7 bases; unmatched junction bases: 9. The CDR3 has 17 amino acids. Germline CDR1 reads SGHRS; CDR2 reads YFSETQ. The DNA of the CDR3 is TGCGCCAGCAGCTTGGAGGCTAGCGGGAGTTCGGGCGGGGAGCTGTTTTTT. Its protein product is CASSLEASGSSGGELFF.

V is TRBV5-1 and J is TRBJ2-5, with a possible D match to TRBD2 (6 bases). Germline V CDR1 and CDR2: SGHRS, YFSETQ. With 5 bases removed from V and 1 base from J, the gap between germline ends came to 15 bases. This CDR3 region has 15 residues. In nucleotides, the CDR3 is TGCGCCAGCAGTACTCTGGACTACTCCCAAGAGACCCAGTACTTC. Translated: CASSTLDYSQETQYF.

The gene calls are TRBV4-2 and TRBJ2-3, with 13 bases matching TRBD2. Germline lookup yields CDR1 LGHNA and CDR2 YNFKEQ. This CDR3 is 16 amino acids long. V dropped 2 bases and J dropped 4; count of bases not matched to a gene: 3. In DNA form, the CDR3 reads TGTGCCAGCAGCCAAAAACTAGCGGGAGGGGCAGATACGCAGTATTTT. As protein: CASSQKLAGGADTQYF.